This T cell receptor (beta chain) was sequenced during a study of T cells in women clearing cervical HPV infection. Looking at the study overall: With HLA typing for only a few women, HLA confounding remains possible.

This CDR3 has 13 amino acids. Trimming removed 9 bases at V and 4 bases at J, with 10 bases between. The germline V gene encodes CDR1 SNHLY and CDR2 FYNNEI. A note on this clone: The read terminates 3 residues ahead of where the CDR3 ends, so the germline J gene completes it.

The protocol was immunoSEQ multiplex PCR, while the TCRdb copy is restricted to in-frame clones and leaves out a portion. In all, the sample yields 30,000 to 50,000 clones. This sequence was found in a woman between 18 and 70 years old with a cervical HPV16 infection that either progressed to CIN3+ or cleared (not recorded which). V is TRBV2 and J is TRBJ1-6; D gene unclear. Sequencing was done on a sample of blood buffy coat. The CDR3 is CARSAGYNSPLHF. The CDR3 bases that were read are TGTGCCAGGAGCGCGGGTTATAATTCACCC. The variable domain in full, completed from reference TRBV2 and TRBJ1-6, reads EPEVTQTPSHQVTQMGQEVILRCVPISNHLYFYWYRQILGQKVEFLVSFYNNEISEKSEIFDDQFSVERPDGSNFTLKIRSTKLEDSAMYFCARSAGYNSPLHFGNGTRLTVT.